This T cell receptor (beta chain) was observed in a study of shared clonotypes between healthy human individuals. Study context: Aged between 18 and 49, the donors were a couple of women and three men. Three plates were used per donor for CD4 naive, three for CD4 memory, two for CD8 naive and one for CD8 memory.

Libraries were prepared by immunoSEQ multiplex PCR; TCRdb keeps only in-frame clonotypes and omits some of them. The sample includes around 2.1 million clones, under 95% of them seen just once. CD45RO negativity and positive selection for CCR7 defined naive CD8 cells, a population that excluded terminally differentiated effector memory CD45RA+ cells. Concerning this clone itself: No antigen is known for it.

Findings and limits, study-wide: With several donors compared, around 5.4% of naive CD4 clonotypes were shared.

Trimming shortened V by 8 bases and J by 5 bases, and 19 bases separated the two germline ends. The CDR3 extends over 15 amino acids. Germline lookup yields CDR1 MNHEY and CDR2 SMNVEV (reference sequence). The receptor was isolated from a man younger than 35 in good health. Some clones in this sample may be carry-over from other donors' samples. Material for sequencing was naive CD8+ T cells from PBMCs. The gene calls are TRBV27 and TRBJ2-4; the D gene is possibly TRBD1 (6 bases). CDR3: CASSSQGLVENIQYF. CDR3 DNA: TGTGCCAGCTCCTCTCAGGGGCTAGTAGAAAACATTCAGTACTTC.